The 16 T cell receptor beta chains below all came from one sample that was sequenced in a study of blood T cell repertoires in COVID-19. Data came from immunoSEQ multiplex PCR; TCRdb stores just in-frame clones and leaves some out. The profile shows 60,000 to 75,000 clones, 75% to 90% of them singletons. Specimen: peripheral blood. These receptors were taken from a woman older than 75 with active or convalescent COVID-19.

This clone was counted a single time. The chain combines TRBV6-5 with TRBJ2-3, with D possibly matching TRBD1 (6 bases). V dropped 8 bases and J dropped 2 bases, with 14 bases sitting between them. This CDR3 has 14 residues. Germline V gene sequence: CDR1 MNHEY, CDR2 SVGAGI. The CDR3 region has the DNA TGTGCCAGCCGACGGGCAGGGGTCACAGATACGCAGTATTTT. It is translated as CASRRAGVTDTQYF.

V gene TRBV29-1 combines with J gene TRBJ2-3; TRBD1 matches 8 bases. Germline CDR1 is SQVTM and CDR2 is ANQGSEA. After removal of 0 bases from V and 2 bases from J, the junction contained 10 bases not matched to a gene. This CDR3 region has 17 residues. CDR3 nucleotide sequence: TGCAGCGTTGAAGATCCGGGACAGGATCCTACCACAGATACGCAGTATTTT. The encoded protein is CSVEDPGQDPTTDTQYF.

This clone has only a few counts. This chain uses TRBV30 with TRBJ2-1; D possibly corresponds to TRBD2 (5 bases). The V and J ends lost 3 bases and 14 bases respectively, with 17 bases between them. The CDR3 is 12 residues long. The germline V gene has CDR1 GTSNPN and CDR2 SVGIG (reference sequence). CDR3 protein: CAWRDSPGVEFF. CDR3 sequence (DNA): TGTGCCTGGAGGGACTCCCCTGGTGTGGAGTTCTTC.

This clone is a singleton in its sample. The chain carries TRBV27 and TRBJ1-1, with D unclear. Germline CDR1 reads MNHEY; CDR2 reads SMNVEV (reference sequence). Trimming left V 6 bases short and J 7 bases short, with 15 bases between. The CDR3 has 13 residues. The CDR3, as DNA: TGTGCCAGCAGGGTATCGGGGTTCGGTGAAGCTTTCTTT. Translation: CASRVSGFGEAFF.

The V call is TRBV5-6, the J call TRBJ1-2, with 9 bases identical to TRBD1. The CDR3 runs to 15 residues. The germline gives CDR1 SGHDT, CDR2 YYEEEE. V dropped 3 bases and J dropped 8; count of bases not matched to a gene: 11. CDR3 DNA: TGTGCCAGCAGCTCCTTGGACAGGGGCTCTTGGGGCTACACCTTC. Protein sequence: CASSSLDRGSWGYTF. Looking up the rest from reference TRBV5-6 and TRBJ1-2 gives the full variable domain: DAGVTQSPTHLIKTRGQQVTLRCSPKSGHDTVSWYQQALGQGPQFIFQYYEEEERQRGNFPDRFSGHQFPNYSSELNVNALLLGDSALYLCASSSLDRGSWGYTFGSGTRLTVV.

The chain is built from TRBV10-3 and TRBJ1-5, with 12 positions matching TRBD1. The CDR3 consists of 16 residues. From germline, CDR1 is ENHRY and CDR2 SYGVKD. After removal of 6 bases from V and 1 base from J, the junction contained 4 bases not matched to a gene. In DNA form, the CDR3 reads TGTGCCATCAGCCCCGGGACAGGGGGCAGCAATCAGCCCCAGCATTTT. Translated, it gives CAISPGTGGSNQPQHF.

The chain employs TRBV5-1 and TRBJ1-4; D gene ambiguous. The V gene lost 0 bases and the J gene lost 4 bases, with 7 bases spanning the gap. The CDR3 has 14 amino acids. CDR1 and CDR2 (germline): SGHRS, YFSETQ. CDR3 DNA: TGCGCCAGCAGCTTGGGCGGTTATAATGAAAAACTGTTTTTT. Its translation: CASSLGGYNEKLFF.

J is TRBJ1-4 and V is TRBV5-1; D is ambiguous. V was trimmed by 5 bases and J by 10 bases, leaving 12 bases between them. The CDR3 consists of 12 residues. CDR1 and CDR2 (germline): SGHRS, YFSETQ. The DNA for the CDR3 is TGCGCCAGCAGGGATATCGAGGGAAAACTGTTTTTT. It translates to CASRDIEGKLFF. Full variable domain (rest looked up from reference TRBV5-1 and TRBJ1-4): KAGVTQTPRYLIKTRGQQVTLSCSPISGHRSVSWYQQTPGQGLQFLFEYFSETQRNKGNFPGRFSGRQFSNSRSEMNVSTLELGDSALYLCASRDIEGKLFFGSGTQLSVL.

This chain joins TRBV10-3 and TRBJ2-6; 7 bases are shared with TRBD2. Trimming cost V 7 bases and J 2 bases; bases outside gene matches: 5. There are 15 residues in the CDR3. In germline, CDR1 is ENHRY, CDR2 SYGVKD. CDR3 sequence (DNA): TGTGCCATCAACCCCCGGGGGGCTGGGGCCAACGTCCTGACTTTC. Amino acids: CAINPRGAGANVLTF.

The V call is TRBV25-1, the J call TRBJ1-2, with 9 nucleotides matching TRBD1. CDR1 is MGHDK and CDR2 is SYGVNS in the germline V gene. This CDR3 contains 11 residues. V dropped 8 bases and J dropped 7; count of bases not matched to a gene: 2. CDR3 region: CASGTGTGYTF. As DNA, the CDR3 is TGTGCCAGCGGGACAGGGACTGGCTACACCTTC.

This chain connects TRBV7-9 to TRBJ1-2; the match to TRBD1 covers 8 bases. CDR1 is SEHNR and CDR2 is FQNEAQ in the germline V gene (reference sequence). CDR3 length equals 16 residues. V was clipped by 1 base and J by 6 bases; unmatched bases: 10. The CDR3 sequence is CASSLVGTGLSNGYTF. DNA for the CDR3: TGTGCCAGCAGCTTAGTAGGGACAGGACTATCGAATGGCTACACCTTC.

The J gene is TRBJ1-2, the V gene TRBV18; no clear D. Trimming took 5 bases from V and 4 from J, leaving 14 bases between them. This CDR3 has 14 amino acids. Germline CDR1 KGHSH, CDR2 LQKENI. The CDR3 protein is CASSSSVQTYGYTF. The CDR3 nucleotides read TGTGCCAGCTCATCCTCTGTACAGACCTATGGCTACACCTTC.

The chain employs TRBV2 and TRBJ2-5; 9 bases are a match to TRBD1. The CDR3 spans 15 residues. In germline, CDR1 is SNHLY, CDR2 FYNNEI. Trimming removed 4 bases from V and 1 base from J; junction bases left unmatched: 4. The chain's CDR3 is CASSAGTGLQETQYF. The CDR3 DNA is TGTGCCAGCAGTGCCGGGACAGGGCTCCAAGAGACCCAGTACTTC.

The CDR3 nucleotides read TGCGCCAGCAGTGAGTCGGTCGGCTCCTACAATGAGCAGTTCTTC. This codes for CASSESVGSYNEQFF. The chain uses TRBV10-1 and TRBJ2-1; unclear D gene. This CDR3 has 15 amino acids. Germline CDR1 reads WNHNN; CDR2 reads SYGVQD (reference sequence). V lost 0 bases, J lost 0 bases, and 6 bases lay in between.

The J gene is TRBJ1-6, the V gene TRBV5-6; possibly TRBD1 for D (5 bases). The V end lost 2 bases, the J end lost 6 bases, and 9 bases lay between the germline ends. Germline lookup yields CDR1 SGHDT and CDR2 YYEEEE. The CDR3 length is 14 residues. The CDR3: CASSLRGSNSPLHF. The CDR3 DNA follows: TGTGCCAGCAGCTTAAGGGGTAGTAATTCACCCCTCCACTTT.

V and J are TRBV18 and TRBJ1-1, with D perhaps matching TRBD1 (5 bases). With 3 bases removed from V and 1 base from J, the gap between germline ends came to 12 bases. The CDR3 runs to 15 residues. Germline V lookup: CDR1 KGHSH, CDR2 LQKENI. The CDR3 bases are TGTGCCAGCTCACCCTACCCTACAGGGAACACTGAAGCTTTCTTT. It encodes CASSPYPTGNTEAFF. The complete variable domain, with remaining parts taken from reference TRBV18 and TRBJ1-1, reads NAGVMQNPRHLVRRRGQEARLRCSPMKGHSHVYWYRQLPEEGLKFMVYLQKENIIDESGMPKERFSAEFPKEGPSILRIQQVVRGDSAAYFCASSPYPTGNTEAFFGQGTRLTVV.